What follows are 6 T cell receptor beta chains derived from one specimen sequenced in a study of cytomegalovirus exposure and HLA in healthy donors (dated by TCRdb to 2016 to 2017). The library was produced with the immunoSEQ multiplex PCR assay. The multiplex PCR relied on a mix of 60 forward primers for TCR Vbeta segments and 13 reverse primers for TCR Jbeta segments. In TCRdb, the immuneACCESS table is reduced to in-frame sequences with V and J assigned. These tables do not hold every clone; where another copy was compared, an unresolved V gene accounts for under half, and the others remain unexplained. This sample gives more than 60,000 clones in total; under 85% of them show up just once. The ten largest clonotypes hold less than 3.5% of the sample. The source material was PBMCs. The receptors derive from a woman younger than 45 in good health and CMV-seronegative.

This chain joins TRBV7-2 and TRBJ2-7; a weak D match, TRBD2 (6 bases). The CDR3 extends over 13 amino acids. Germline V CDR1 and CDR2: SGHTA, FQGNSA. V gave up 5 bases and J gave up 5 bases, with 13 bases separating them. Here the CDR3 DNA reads TGTGCCAGCAGCCCTAATGGGGAGGACGAGCAGTACGTC. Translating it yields CASSPNGEDEQYV.

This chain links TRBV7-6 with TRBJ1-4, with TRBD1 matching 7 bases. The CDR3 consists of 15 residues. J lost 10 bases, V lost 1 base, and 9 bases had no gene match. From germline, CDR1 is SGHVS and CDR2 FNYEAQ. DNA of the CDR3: TGTGCCAGCAGCTTAGAAGGGACAGCCTCGGGAAAACTGTTTTTT. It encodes CASSLEGTASGKLFF.

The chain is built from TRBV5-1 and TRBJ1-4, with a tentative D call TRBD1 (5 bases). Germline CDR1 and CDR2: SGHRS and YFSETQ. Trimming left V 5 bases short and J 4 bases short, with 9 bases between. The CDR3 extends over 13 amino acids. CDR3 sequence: CASRTEINEKLFF. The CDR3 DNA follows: TGCGCCAGCAGGACAGAGATTAATGAAAAACTGTTTTTT.

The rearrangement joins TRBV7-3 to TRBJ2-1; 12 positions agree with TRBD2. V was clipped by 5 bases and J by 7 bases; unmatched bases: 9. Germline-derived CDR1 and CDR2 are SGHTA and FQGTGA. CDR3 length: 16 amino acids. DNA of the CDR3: TGTGCCAGCAGCCCGGGACTAGCGGGCTTGGGGAATGAGCAGTTCTTC. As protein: CASSPGLAGLGNEQFF.

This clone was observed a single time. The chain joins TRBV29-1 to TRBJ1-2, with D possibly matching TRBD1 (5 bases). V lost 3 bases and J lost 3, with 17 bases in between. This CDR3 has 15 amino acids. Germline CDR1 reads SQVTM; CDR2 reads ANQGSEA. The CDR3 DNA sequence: TGCAGCGTTGATATACAGGTTCTCGACCACTATGGCTACACCTTC. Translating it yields CSVDIQVLDHYGYTF. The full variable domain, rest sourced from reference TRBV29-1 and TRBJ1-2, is SAVISQKPSRDICQRGTSLTIQCQVDSQVTMMFWYRQQPGQSLTLIATANQGSEATYESGFVIDKFPISRPNLTFSTLTVSNMSPEDSSIYLCSVDIQVLDHYGYTFGSGTRLTVV.

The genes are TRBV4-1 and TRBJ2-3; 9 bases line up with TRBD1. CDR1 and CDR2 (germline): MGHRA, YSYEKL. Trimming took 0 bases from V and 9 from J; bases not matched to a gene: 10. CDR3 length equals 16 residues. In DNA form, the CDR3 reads TGCGCCAGCAGCCAAGAGGGGACAGGGTCCATCGGGACGCAGTATTTT. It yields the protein CASSQEGTGSIGTQYF.